One sample yielded the 2 T cell receptor beta chains listed below, sequenced in a study of blood T cell repertoires in COVID-19. Using immunoSEQ multiplex PCR, the repertoire was profiled, and TCRdb retains in-frame clones only, with some absent. Here the sample spans a few hundred thousand clones, 90% being singletons. Source material: PBMCs or T cells enriched from blood (not recorded which). The receptor source for this set is a woman between 18 and 29 years old with acute COVID-19.

This clone was counted once. The rearrangement uses TRBV19 and TRBJ2-7; tentatively, D is TRBD2 (5 bases). Trimming removed 7 bases at V and 7 bases at J, with 20 bases between. This CDR3 contains 14 residues. Per the germline V gene, CDR1 is LNHDA and CDR2 is SQIVND (reference sequence). CDR3 region: CASKVQAWSGEQYF. DNA for the CDR3: TGTGCCAGTAAGGTGCAAGCGTGGTCGGGGGAGCAGTACTTC.

V and J are TRBV6-4 and TRBJ2-3; D may be TRBD2 (5 bases). Trimming removed 2 bases from V and 6 bases from J, with 12 bases in between. Germline-derived CDR1 and CDR2 are MRHNA and SNTAGT. The length of the CDR3 is 14 residues. The CDR3 region is CASSDRGRGDTQYF. The DNA for the CDR3 is TGTGCCAGCAGTGACCGGGGTCGTGGGGATACGCAGTATTTT.